Listed below are T cell receptor beta chains from one sample, sequenced in a study of CD8 T cells in ankylosing spondylitis. In TCRdb, the 5' RACE reads were re-called with MiXCR into one record per CDR3 protein. This table has around 770,000 distinct CDR3 sequences, about an eighth appearing once. The source material was blood, either unsorted or a sorted T cell fraction (not recorded which). The source of these receptors is a male donor with ankylosing spondylitis. Each CDR3 is given with its conserved first and last residue. Each record gives: D gene, clone size, V gene, J gene, CDR3 protein, CDR3 DNA. D genes are given only for firm matches. Clone size appears in some rows only: once, few, many, or a class for an expanded clone.

-	few	TRBV4-3	TRBJ2-7	CASSQDLGGYEQYF	TGCGCCAGCAGCCAAGATCTGGGTGGATACGAGCAGTACTTC
-	-	TRBV11-2	TRBJ2-1	CASTFGRGSYNEQFF	TGTGCCAGCACCTTTGGACGGGGCTCCTACAATGAGCAGTTCTTC
TRBD1	few	TRBV6-1	TRBJ1-2	CASRWTGLDGYTF	TGTGCCAGCCGATGGACAGGGTTGGATGGCTACACCTTC
-	-	TRBV18	TRBJ2-3	CASSPQRLVSGTDTQYF	TGTGCCAGCTCACCACAAAGACTCGTCTCAGGCACAGATACGCAGTATTTT
-	-	TRBV19	TRBJ2-6	CASSIDGANVLTF	TGTGCCAGTAGTATAGACGGGGCCAACGTCCTGACTTTC
-	few	TRBV29-1	TRBJ2-1	CSTSGDSYNEQFF	TGCAGCACTTCAGGAGACAGCTACAATGAGCAGTTCTTC
-	many	TRBV6-5	TRBJ1-2	CASKNDRANYGYTF	TGTGCCAGCAAGAATGACAGAGCTAACTATGGCTACACCTTC
TRBD1	few	TRBV20-1	TRBJ2-7	CSATQGAYEQYF	TGCAGTGCTACTCAGGGGGCCTACGAGCAGTACTTC
-	few	TRBV6-5	TRBJ1-1	CASSYGGGPYNTEAFF	TGTGCCAGCAGTTACGGGGGGGGACCCTATAACACTGAAGCTTTCTTT
-	-	TRBV6-5	TRBJ2-7	CASSYSGSSPYEQYF	TGTGCCAGCAGTTACTCTGGCAGTAGTCCCTACGAGCAGTACTTC
TRBD1	few	TRBV20-1	TRBJ2-7	CSARVPGQDPYEQYF	TGCAGTGCTAGAGTACCGGGACAGGACCCCTACGAGCAGTACTTC
-	few	TRBV20-1	TRBJ2-5	CSARESVKSWTQYF	TGCAGTGCTAGGGAAAGCGTTAAGTCATGGACCCAGTACTTC
-	many	TRBV9	TRBJ1-2	CASSVDRNYGYTF	TGTGCCAGCAGCGTAGACAGAAACTATGGCTACACCTTC
TRBD2	few	TRBV20-1	TRBJ2-1	CSATGTSGSSYNEQFF	TGCAGTGCTACCGGGACTAGCGGGAGCTCCTACAATGAGCAGTTCTTC
-	-	TRBV12-3/TRBV12-4	TRBJ1-1	CASSFVAGVEAFF	TGTGCCAGCAGTTTCGTGGCAGGGGTTGAAGCTTTCTTT